This TCR beta chain appears in the sequencing data of a study of blood T cell repertoires in COVID-19. Study-wide background: PBMCs, B-cell-depleted T cells, or T cells provided the cDNA or gDNA that made up the material.

The CDR3 is 17 residues long. CDR1 WNHNN and CDR2 SYGVQD come from the germline V gene (reference sequence). V was cut by 7 bases and J by 2 bases, with 21 bases left in between. Authors' processing steps: By means of reference gene primer amplification, nucleated cell counts were estimated. Profiling relied on immunoSEQ multiplex PCR, and the TCRdb table lists in-frame clones only, not all of them. From that table come the V and J calls and clone size; the DNA was used to work out D and trimming. The sample lists around 220,000 clones; 80% were seen once. Material: PBMCs or T cells enriched from blood (not recorded which). The V call is TRBV10-1, the J call TRBJ1-5, with a tentative D call TRBD1 (6 bases). The clonotype was recovered from a woman in her forties with acute COVID-19. The CDR3 DNA is TGCGCCAGCACCGGAGCTAAAAACAGGGACGGCAATCAGCCCCAGCATTTT. As protein: CASTGAKNRDGNQPQHF.